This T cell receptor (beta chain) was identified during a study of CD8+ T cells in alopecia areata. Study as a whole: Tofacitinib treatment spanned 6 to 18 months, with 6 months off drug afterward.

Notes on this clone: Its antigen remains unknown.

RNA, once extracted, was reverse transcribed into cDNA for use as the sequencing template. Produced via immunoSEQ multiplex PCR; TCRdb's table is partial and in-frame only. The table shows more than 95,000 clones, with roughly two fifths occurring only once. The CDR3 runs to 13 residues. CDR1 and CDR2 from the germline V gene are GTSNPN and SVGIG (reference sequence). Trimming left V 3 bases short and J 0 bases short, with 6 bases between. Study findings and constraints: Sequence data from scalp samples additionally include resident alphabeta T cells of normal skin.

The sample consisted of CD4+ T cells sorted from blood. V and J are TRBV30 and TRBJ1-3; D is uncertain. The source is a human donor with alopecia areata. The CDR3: CAWRPGSGNTIYF. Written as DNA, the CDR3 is TGTGCCTGGAGGCCGGGCTCTGGAAACACCATATATTTT.